The next 23 T cell receptor beta chains were all read from a single sample in a study of beta chain features in type 1 diabetes. Study results and limitations: All four CD4+ subsets of Type 1 diabetes patients contained TCRB CDR3s that were moderately but significantly shorter.

cDNA synthesis used the whole RNA isolate, giving expressed TCRB sequences. Produced via immunoSEQ multiplex PCR; TCRdb's table is partial and in-frame only. The table has some 160,000 clones, 7.5% to 9.5% seen once; the top ten hold around 0.5%. No antigen has been identified for these receptors. The source material was central memory CD4+ T cells from blood. The receptors here all came from a woman between 18 and 29 years old with type 1 diabetes.

Details on this clone: Different DNA sequences within this sample yield the same CDR3. The chain joins TRBV2 to TRBJ1-5; TRBD1 aligns across 7 bases. CDR1 is SNHLY and CDR2 is FYNNEI in the germline V gene. The trim removed 5 bases at V and 7 bases at J, leaving 5 bases unmatched. This CDR3 comprises 13 residues. CDR3: CASSRTGDQPQHF. The CDR3 nucleotides are TGTGCCAGCAGTCGAACAGGGGACCAGCCCCAGCATTTT.

This clone was counted a few times. The rearrangement joins TRBV28 to TRBJ2-7, with 7 bases identical to TRBD1. Germline V gives CDR1 MDHEN, CDR2 SYDVKM. This CDR3 contains 15 residues. Trimming cost V 4 bases and J 4 bases; bases outside gene matches: 10. In DNA, the CDR3 is TGTGCCAGCAGTTCCCCGGCAGGGGGAAATTACGAGCAGTACTTC. Residues: CASSSPAGGNYEQYF. The full variable domain, its missing parts supplied by reference TRBV28 and TRBJ2-7, is DVKVTQSSRYLVKRTGEKVFLECVQDMDHENMFWYRQDPGLGLRLIYFSYDVKMKEKGDIPEGYSVSREKKERFSLILESASTNQTSMYLCASSSPAGGNYEQYFGPGTRLTVT.

The V gene is TRBV20-1, the J gene TRBJ2-7; TRBD2 might be the D (5 bases). The CDR3 runs 11 residues. The V end was cut by 5 bases, the J end by 13 bases, with 18 bases between. CDR1 and CDR2 from the germline V gene are DFQATT and SNEGSKA (reference sequence). In DNA form, the CDR3 reads TGCAGTGCTGGGAGAGACGACCTGCAATACTTC. It encodes CSAGRDDLQYF.

The V and J genes are TRBV6-5 and TRBJ2-5; D is ambiguous. With 6 bases removed from V and 3 bases from J, the gap between germline ends came to 8 bases. Germline V CDR1 and CDR2: MNHEY, SVGAGI. The CDR3 totals 12 residues. In DNA form, the CDR3 reads TGTGCCAGCAGGCGTCCCGAAGAGACCCAGTACTTC. It yields the protein CASRRPEETQYF.

This clone showed up just a few times. Other DNA sequences of this sample code for an identical CDR3. The chain has TRBV11-2 and TRBJ2-5; 7 bases match TRBD2. This CDR3 has 13 residues. V trimming: 3 bases; J trimming: 4 bases; junction bases outside the gene matches: 2. CDR1 SGHAT and CDR2 FQNNGV come from the germline V gene. The CDR3 coding sequence is TGTGCCAGCAGCTTGTCGGGGGGAGAGACCCAGTACTTC. It translates to CASSLSGGETQYF.

This clone was picked up many times. This sequence joins TRBV6-6 and TRBJ2-4, with 9 bases aligning to TRBD1. The CDR3 consists of 16 residues. V dropped 7 bases and J dropped 8; count of bases not matched to a gene: 15. Germline CDR1 and CDR2: MNHNY and SVGAGI (reference sequence). CDR3 nucleotides: TGTGCCAGCATCCGAGGACAGGGGAGTGCGTTGGACATTCAGTACTTC. Its protein product is CASIRGQGSALDIQYF.

V gene TRBV9 combines with J gene TRBJ2-2; 8 positions match TRBD2. V shed 4 bases and J 5 bases; nucleotides not matched to a gene: 13. This CDR3 has 17 residues. Per the germline V gene, CDR1 is SGDLS and CDR2 is YYNGEE. The chain's CDR3 is CASSFVAGTSGTGELFF. CDR3 DNA sequence: TGTGCCAGCAGCTTTGTAGCTGGAACTAGCGGAACCGGGGAGCTGTTTTTT.

This clone was counted a few times. This chain connects TRBV19 to TRBJ1-1; 10 bases agree with TRBD1. This CDR3 has 16 residues. V gave up 7 bases and J gave up 1 base; unmatched junction bases: 9. Germline loops: CDR1 LNHDA, CDR2 SQIVND (reference sequence). CDR3 amino acids: CASTRRGQGTNTEAFF. The CDR3 DNA follows: TGTGCCAGTACTAGAAGGGGACAGGGGACGAACACTGAAGCTTTCTTT.

V usage is TRBV28 and J usage is TRBJ2-2; possible D gene TRBD2, 6 bases. V was cut by 8 bases and J by 0 bases, with 16 bases left in between. The CDR3 consists of 16 residues. Germline V gives CDR1 MDHEN, CDR2 SYDVKM. CDR3 nucleotide sequence: TGTGCCAGCCAGCGGGTTAGGAATTCGAACACCGGGGAGCTGTTTTTT. Translated, it gives CASQRVRNSNTGELFF.

In this sample, this clone turned up a few times. This chain links TRBV29-1 with TRBJ2-5, with 11 bases fitting TRBD2. J gave up 3 bases and V 6 bases, and 3 bases lay outside the gene matches. CDR1 is SQVTM and CDR2 is ANQGSEA in the germline V gene. This CDR3 has 13 residues. The CDR3 sequence is CSVKGLAEETQYF. CDR3 nucleotides: TGCAGCGTCAAGGGACTAGCGGAAGAGACCCAGTACTTC. The variable domain in full, completed from reference TRBV29-1 and TRBJ2-5, reads SAVISQKPSRDICQRGTSLTIQCQVDSQVTMMFWYRQQPGQSLTLIATANQGSEATYESGFVIDKFPISRPNLTFSTLTVSNMSPEDSSIYLCSVKGLAEETQYFGPGTRLLVL.

This clone was seen a handful of times. The V call is TRBV7-2, the J call TRBJ2-7; 9 bases agree with TRBD1. The germline gives CDR1 SGHTA, CDR2 FQGNSA. Trimming removed 5 bases from V and 9 bases from J; junction bases left unmatched: 14. The CDR3 length is 15 residues. The CDR3 DNA reads TGTGCCAGCAGCACCCGGACAGGGGCAATAGTAGGGCAGTACTTC. It translates to CASSTRTGAIVGQYF.

This chain links TRBV27 with TRBJ1-2; 12 nucleotides align to TRBD1. CDR3 size: 19 residues. V was pared by 0 bases and J by 8 bases, with 16 bases of the junction left unmatched. The germline gives CDR1 MNHEY, CDR2 SMNVEV (reference sequence). The CDR3 sequence is CASSLSSGTGGAYMSGYTF. CDR3 bases: TGTGCCAGCAGTTTATCGAGCGGGACAGGGGGCGCTTACATGTCGGGCTACACCTTC.

This clone has just a few counts. V is TRBV7-2 and J is TRBJ1-3, with a tentative D call TRBD1 (6 bases). The CDR3 consists of 16 residues. V lost 2 bases and J lost 4, with 15 bases in between. The germline CDR1 and CDR2 sequences are SGHTA and FQGNSA. CDR3 loop: CASSLNPQGSGNTIYF. Written as DNA, the CDR3 is TGTGCCAGCAGCTTAAACCCACAGGGTTCGGGAAACACCATATATTTT.

V and J are TRBV28 and TRBJ2-7; D may be TRBD2 (6 bases). The ends were cut back, 5 bases at V and 2 bases at J, with 10 bases in the middle. Germline V lookup: CDR1 MDHEN, CDR2 SYDVKM. The CDR3 is 13 residues long. Written as DNA, the CDR3 is TGTGCCAGCAGTCGCCCGGGGGCCTACGAGCAGTACTTC. Translated, it gives CASSRPGAYEQYF.

The genes are TRBV4-3 and TRBJ2-1; 9 nucleotides agree with TRBD2. V gave up 0 bases and J gave up 9 bases; unmatched junction bases: 12. The CDR3 is 17 amino acids. Looked up from germline, CDR1 is LGHNA and CDR2 is YSLEER. The CDR3 DNA sequence: TGCGCCAGCAGCCAAGATCCAGAGCTAGCGGGGACGGGTGAGCAGTTCTTC. This gives the protein CASSQDPELAGTGEQFF.

The CDR3 sequence is CASSLAAGIGGQPQHF. CDR3 bases: TGTGCCAGCAGCTTAGCCGCAGGCATAGGGGGACAGCCCCAGCATTTT. This rearrangement joins TRBV7-2 to TRBJ1-5; D is possibly TRBD1 (6 bases). The germline V and J ends were trimmed by 0 bases and 7 bases, with 16 bases remaining between them. Germline values: CDR1 SGHTA, CDR2 FQGNSA. The CDR3 is made up of 16 amino acids.

This clone was picked up a small number of times. J is TRBJ2-3 and V is TRBV29-1; 8 bases line up with TRBD2. Germline V CDR1 and CDR2: SQVTM, ANQGSEA. This CDR3 has 16 residues. With 0 bases clipped from V and 12 bases from J, the junction kept 17 bases outside the gene matches. The CDR3 DNA is TGCAGCGTTGAAGATGGGGCGGGGGGCCGGTATGCCCCACAGTATTTT. It specifies CSVEDGAGGRYAPQYF.

The sample holds a few counts of this clone. The chain is built from TRBV4-3 and TRBJ1-1; a possible D gene is TRBD1 (6 bases). Trimming left V 4 bases short and J 3 bases short, with 15 bases between. This CDR3 has 15 residues. Germline V lookup: CDR1 LGHNA, CDR2 YSLEER. The CDR3 is CASSPQPGVDTEAFF. Written as DNA, the CDR3 is TGCGCCAGCAGCCCCCAGCCAGGGGTCGACACTGAAGCTTTCTTT.

V and J are TRBV9 and TRBJ2-2, with 8 bases identical to TRBD2. The CDR3 runs 16 residues. Germline V gives CDR1 SGDLS, CDR2 YYNGEE. J was trimmed by 4 bases and V by 0 bases; bases with no gene match: 5. This chain's CDR3 is CASSVVSGGVTGELFF. CDR3 bases: TGTGCCAGCAGCGTAGTAAGCGGGGGAGTCACCGGGGAGCTGTTTTTT.

The J gene is TRBJ2-1, the V gene TRBV5-4; tentatively, D is TRBD2 (5 bases). CDR1 and CDR2 from the germline V gene are SGHNT and YYREEE (reference sequence). This CDR3 has 14 residues. V dropped 0 bases and J dropped 8 bases, with 12 bases sitting between them. As DNA, the CDR3 is TGTGCCAGCAGCTTGGCGTCTAGCAACGATGAGCAGTTCTTC. As protein: CASSLASSNDEQFF.

This clone was seen more than once but under ten times. This chain connects TRBV28 to TRBJ1-1, with a weak D call TRBD1 (6 bases). Deletions cut 3 bases from V and 10 bases from J, with 12 bases between. The CDR3 totals 12 residues. Germline V lookup: CDR1 MDHEN, CDR2 SYDVKM. CDR3 coding DNA: TGTGCCAGCAGTTTTCGAACAGGGCGAGCTTTCTTT. Its protein is CASSFRTGRAFF.

This clone was detected only a few times. The CDR3 loop reads CAWSVVRNTGELFF. The CDR3 DNA sequence: TGTGCCTGGAGTGTAGTGAGGAACACCGGGGAGCTGTTTTTT. The chain recombines TRBV30 with TRBJ2-2; the D is unclear. The CDR3 has 14 residues. Germline CDR1 reads GTSNPN; CDR2 reads SVGIG (reference sequence). V lost 0 bases to trimming and J lost 1 base, with 6 bases between them.

Many counts were recorded for this clone. The V gene is TRBV4-1, the J gene TRBJ2-7; D is undetermined. Trimming shortened V by 1 base and J by 2 bases, and 9 bases separated the two germline ends. Germline assignment: CDR1 MGHRA and CDR2 YSYEKL. The CDR3 extends over 14 amino acids. CDR3 DNA: TGCGCCAGCAGCCAAGCCACAGCCACCTACGAGCAGTACTTC. Residues: CASSQATATYEQYF.